Each of the 10 T cell receptor beta chains below was sequenced from the same sample in a study of blood T cell repertoires in COVID-19. The data were produced by immunoSEQ multiplex PCR, yet TCRdb's version contains in-frame clones alone and is incomplete. The data hold some 98,000 clones, with roughly 79% observed a single time. The sequencing input was peripheral blood. These receptors were obtained from a man aged 65-85 years with acute or convalescent COVID-19.

This chain uses TRBV15 with TRBJ2-5; 10 bases agree with TRBD2. Germline CDR1 LNHNV, CDR2 YYDKDF (reference sequence). This CDR3 comprises 15 residues. V trimming: 3 bases; J trimming: 4 bases; junction bases outside the gene matches: 5. The CDR3 DNA follows: TGTGCCACCAGCAGGTTCCCTAGCGGGAGAGAGACCCAGTACTTC. This gives the protein CATSRFPSGRETQYF.

J is TRBJ1-5 and V is TRBV20-1; 11 bases are shared with TRBD1. Trimming cost V 5 bases and J 0 bases; bases outside gene matches: 12. Germline CDR1 DFQATT, CDR2 SNEGSKA (reference sequence). CDR3 length: 18 residues. The DNA of the CDR3 is TGCAGTGCTCGTGCTAGGACAGGGGGCACGGGTAGCAATCAGCCCCAGCATTTT. It yields the protein CSARARTGGTGSNQPQHF.

The genes are TRBV6-5 and TRBJ2-5; no definite D call. Germline CDR1 and CDR2: MNHEY and SVGAGI. The length of the CDR3 is 12 residues. Trimming stripped 10 bases from V and 5 bases from J, with 14 bases between. This CDR3 reads CATVSTWETQYF. CDR3 DNA: TGTGCCACCGTTAGCACCTGGGAGACCCAGTACTTC.

Only one count was recorded for this clone. CDR3 loop: CASSNQRSESQHF. CDR3 in DNA: TGTGCCAGTAGTAACCAACGATCGGAGTCCCAGCATTTT. V and J are TRBV19 and TRBJ1-5; no clear D. The germline V gene encodes CDR1 LNHDA and CDR2 SQIVND (reference sequence). V lost 4 bases and J 11 bases, leaving 15 bases between the germline ends. This CDR3 region has 13 residues.

The V call is TRBV9, the J call TRBJ2-2; TRBD2 is a possible D gene (7 bases). V was trimmed by 1 base and J by 6 bases, leaving 13 bases between them. The CDR3 runs 15 residues. The germline V gene encodes CDR1 SGDLS and CDR2 YYNGEE. Here the CDR3 DNA reads TGTGCCAGCAGCGTATCCCCGGGGGGCGCCGGGGAGCTGTTTTTT. Encoded protein: CASSVSPGGAGELFF.

V is TRBV30 and J is TRBJ2-2; maybe TRBD1 (7 bases). The CDR3 has 16 amino acids. Germline V gene data show CDR1 as GTSNPN and CDR2 as SVGIG (reference sequence). V was shortened by 0 bases and J by 8 bases, with 19 bases between the two germline ends. The CDR3 bases are TGTGCCTGGAGTGTGGAGGGGGCCGTTAGAACAGGGGAGCTGTTTTTT. Encoded protein: CAWSVEGAVRTGELFF.

This chain uses TRBV3-1 (or the pseudogene TRBV3-2) with TRBJ2-1; 9 positions agree with TRBD2. The length of the CDR3 is 17 residues. V gave up 0 bases and J gave up 1 base; unmatched junction bases: 4. Germline lookup yields CDR1 LGHDT and CDR2 YNNKEL (reference sequence). The CDR3 region is CASSQESAGGSYNEQFF. As DNA, the CDR3 is TGTGCCAGCAGCCAAGAATCGGCGGGGGGGTCCTACAATGAGCAGTTCTTC.

The J gene is TRBJ2-5, the V gene TRBV7-2; a weak D match, TRBD1 (5 bases). Per germline, CDR1 SGHTA and CDR2 FQGNSA. CDR3 size: 13 residues. V was trimmed by 3 bases and J by 5 bases, leaving 10 bases between them. The chain's CDR3 is CASSFQGQETQYF. CDR3 coding DNA: TGTGCCAGCAGCTTTCAGGGCCAGGAGACCCAGTACTTC.

This clone was counted only a few times. V and J are TRBV18 and TRBJ1-1, with D unresolved. The germline CDR1 and CDR2 sequences are KGHSH and LQKENI. This CDR3 is built from 16 residues. Trimming left V 2 bases short and J 4 bases short, with 17 bases between. The CDR3 protein is CASSPKYSGEGTEAFF. CDR3 nucleotide sequence: TGTGCCAGCTCACCAAAGTATTCCGGGGAGGGCACTGAAGCTTTCTTT. Filled out from reference TRBV18 and TRBJ1-1, the complete variable domain reads NAGVMQNPRHLVRRRGQEARLRCSPMKGHSHVYWYRQLPEEGLKFMVYLQKENIIDESGMPKERFSAEFPKEGPSILRIQQVVRGDSAAYFCASSPKYSGEGTEAFFGQGTRLTVV.

The chain carries TRBV16 and TRBJ1-2; D ambiguous. The CDR3 covers 15 residues. Per the germline V gene, CDR1 is KGHSY and CDR2 is FQNENV. V lost 0 bases to trimming and J lost 4 bases, with 12 bases between them. The CDR3 sequence: CASSQSPGKAYGYTF. CDR3 DNA sequence: TGTGCCAGCAGCCAATCTCCGGGAAAGGCCTATGGCTACACCTTC. The variable domain in full, completed from reference TRBV16 and TRBJ1-2, reads GEEVAQTPKHLVRGEGQKAKLYCAPIKGHSYVFWYQQVLKNEFKFLISFQNENVFDETGMPKERFSAKCLPNSPCSLEIQATKLEDSAVYFCASSQSPGKAYGYTFGSGTRLTVV.